This T cell receptor beta chain was sequenced during a study of OX40 agonist ivuxolimab in advanced cancers. Findings and caveats of the study: Average numbers of expanded clones were greater in CD8+ T cells than in CD4+.

To note about this clone: Its specificity is not known.

Sequencing was performed with immunoSEQ multiplex PCR; in TCRdb, only in-frame clones are kept and a portion is missing. The table includes about 71,000 clones, about 86% detected once. Samples were taken at baseline and on day 1 of cycles 4 and 7. This CDR3 spans 16 amino acids. Germline CDR1 and CDR2: LNHDA and SQIVND (reference sequence). J gave up 7 bases and V 6 bases, and 16 bases lay outside the gene matches. The specimen was CD4+ or CD8+ T cells sorted from blood, collected in a trial of the OX40 agonist ivuxolimab. This chain uses TRBV19 with TRBJ1-2; 8 bases match TRBD1. This sequence originates from an adult with an advanced solid tumor such as melanoma, head and neck, liver or kidney cancer. CDR3 in DNA: TGTGCCAGTAGCCCTCCACCCGGACAGGGAATTTCTGGCTACACCTTC. Translating gives CASSPPPGQGISGYTF. The variable domain in full, completed from reference TRBV19 and TRBJ1-2, reads DGGITQSPKYLFRKEGQNVTLSCEQNLNHDAMYWYRQDPGQGLRLIYYSQIVNDFQKGDIAEGYSVSREKKESFPLTVTSAQKNPTAFYLCASSPPPGQGISGYTFGSGTRLTVV.